A single sample gave rise to the 29 T cell receptor beta chains below, sequenced in a study of metastatic and nonmetastatic thyroid tumors. Patients had received no treatment of any kind before thyroid surgery. TCRdb reprocessed the PCR reads via MiXCR. The sample includes 50,000 to 65,000 clones, roughly 4% of them seen just once. Sequenced sample: blood. The receptors shown here come from a female donor with papillary thyroid cancer or a benign thyroid nodule (not recorded which). Some clones in this sample may be carry-over from other donors' samples.

This clone has a count of ten or more. The rearrangement links TRBV27 to TRBJ2-2, with D unclear. The CDR3 is 12 amino acids. V dropped 3 bases and J dropped 3 bases, with 2 bases sitting between them. Germline CDR1 MNHEY, CDR2 SMNVEV (reference sequence). DNA of the CDR3: TGTGCCAGCAGTTTTTACACCGGGGAGCTGTTTTTT. It is translated as CASSFYTGELFF.

This chain joins TRBV19 and TRBJ2-2; 7 positions agree with TRBD1. J was trimmed by 5 bases and V by 5 bases; bases with no gene match: 17. Germline values: CDR1 LNHDA, CDR2 SQIVND (reference sequence). The CDR3 consists of 18 residues. In DNA, the CDR3 is TGTGCCAGTAGTGGGCAGGGGGTGGCCCTATCGCCGACCGGGGAGCTGTTTTTT. It encodes CASSGQGVALSPTGELFF.

The gene calls are TRBV27 and TRBJ2-7; 9 positions agree with TRBD1. CDR3 length: 15 residues. The J segment lost 2 bases and the V segment lost 10 bases, leaving 12 bases of the junction unmatched. Germline lookup yields CDR1 MNHEY and CDR2 SMNVEV (reference sequence). In DNA, the CDR3 is TGTGCCATCACTAGCCGGGACAGGGCCCCCTACGAGCAGTACTTC. It translates to CAITSRDRAPYEQYF.

The table lists this clone with many counts. This sequence joins TRBV3-1 and TRBJ1-5; D call uncertain. CDR3 length: 14 amino acids. Germline CDR1 is LGHDT and CDR2 is YNNKEL (reference sequence). Trimming cost V 1 base and J 2 bases, with 6 bases left between them. CDR3 nucleotide sequence: TGTGCCAGCAGCCAAGGACACCGCAATCAGCCCCAGCATTTT. Translation: CASSQGHRNQPQHF.

This clone was counted between two and nine times. This sequence joins TRBV7-9 and TRBJ2-1, with D hard to call. This CDR3 is 15 amino acids long. Germline V CDR1 and CDR2: SEHNR, FQNEAQ (reference sequence). Trimming pared 3 bases from V and 2 bases from J, leaving 11 bases between. The CDR3 sequence: CASSFISGTYNEQFF. CDR3 bases: TGTGCCAGCAGCTTCATATCTGGAACCTACAATGAGCAGTTCTTC.

The count of this clone is one. The junction shows a germline mismatch at one end, possibly a read error. The J gene is TRBJ2-7, the V gene TRBV6-5, with 7 positions matching TRBD2. The CDR3 sequence is 17 residues long. CDR1 and CDR2 (germline): MNHEY, SVGAGI. CDR3 protein: CASNYGSGTNGKYEQYF. In DNA, the CDR3 is TGTGCCAGCAATTACGGGTCAGGGACTAACGGAAAATACGAGCAGTACTTC.

This clone was picked up a small number of times. This chain connects TRBV28 to TRBJ1-5; D is uncertain. Germline-derived CDR1 and CDR2 are MDHEN and SYDVKM. Trimming took 4 bases from V and 2 from J, leaving 6 bases between them. The CDR3 has 13 residues. CDR3 DNA sequence: TGTGCCAGCAGTTATACAGGCAATCAGCCCCAGCATTTT. Its protein is CASSYTGNQPQHF.

About this clone itself: Just one base apart from a much larger clone, this may be a read error. The V and J genes are TRBV7-8 and TRBJ1-3, with D maybe TRBD1 (5 bases). The CDR3 covers 14 residues. In germline, CDR1 is SGHVS, CDR2 FQNEAQ. The CDR3: CASSLAHGGNTIHF. For the CDR3, the DNA is TGTGCCAGCAGCTTAGCACATGGGGGAAACACCATACATTTT. Full variable domain (outside the CDR3, taken from reference TRBV7-8 and TRBJ1-3): GAGVSQSPRYKVAKRGQDVALRCDPISGHVSLFWYQQALGQGPEFLTYFQNEAQLDKSGLPSDRFFAERPEGSVSTLKIQRTQQEDSAVYLCASSLAHGGNTIHFGEGSWLTVV.

This clone was found many times. The chain links TRBV7-6 to TRBJ2-2; no clear D. Deletions cut 2 bases from V and 0 bases from J, with 10 bases between. Germline loops: CDR1 SGHVS, CDR2 FNYEAQ. The CDR3 covers 16 residues. The chain's CDR3 is CASSLLVAANTGELFF. For the CDR3, the DNA is TGTGCCAGCAGCTTACTAGTTGCCGCGAACACCGGGGAGCTGTTTTTT.

This clone was picked up many times. This chain links TRBV30 with TRBJ1-5; D unresolved. Trimming took off 2 bases at V and 0 bases at J, with 8 bases between the two ends. The germline gives CDR1 GTSNPN, CDR2 SVGIG (reference sequence). The CDR3 totals 14 residues. The CDR3 sequence: CAWSWGDSNQPQHF. CDR3 nucleotides: TGTGCCTGGAGTTGGGGTGATAGCAATCAGCCCCAGCATTTT.

This clone was seen repeatedly, ten times or more. The chain is built from TRBV19 and TRBJ1-5; D is ambiguous. The CDR3 is 13 amino acids. The V end lost 4 bases, the J end lost 9 bases, and 13 bases lay between the germline ends. Germline V CDR1 and CDR2: LNHDA, SQIVND (reference sequence). CDR3 bases: TGTGCCAGTAGTAAGGGTTTACTCTCGCCCCAGCATTTT. Its protein product is CASSKGLLSPQHF.

The table lists this clone with a few counts. The J gene is TRBJ1-1, the V gene TRBV10-2; 7 positions match TRBD1. This CDR3 is built from 14 residues. Germline assignment: CDR1 WSHSY and CDR2 SAAADI. DNA for the CDR3: TGCGCAAGAGGCCGGTCAGGGGGAGACACTGAAGCTTTCTTT. Protein: CARGRSGGDTEAFF.

This clone was seen at least ten times. The chain recombines TRBV5-1 with TRBJ2-5; possibly TRBD1 for D (8 bases). This CDR3 is built from 15 residues. V lost 4 bases and J 5 bases, leaving 18 bases between the germline ends. In germline, CDR1 is SGHRS, CDR2 YFSETQ. CDR3 protein: CASSADRGGAETQYF. The CDR3 DNA reads as TGCGCCAGCAGCGCAGACAGGGGAGGGGCGGAGACCCAGTACTTC.

This clone was observed many times. This chain links TRBV28 with TRBJ2-7; the D gene is possibly TRBD2 (5 bases). Germline assignment: CDR1 MDHEN and CDR2 SYDVKM. The CDR3 has 16 residues. V dropped 2 bases and J dropped 3 bases, with 17 bases sitting between them. The CDR3 coding sequence is TGTGCCAGCAGTTTAGGTCTTACGCCTAGCTTCTACGAGCAGTACTTC. This encodes CASSLGLTPSFYEQYF. Using reference TRBV28 and TRBJ2-7 for the parts outside the CDR3, the full variable domain is DVKVTQSSRYLVKRTGEKVFLECVQDMDHENMFWYRQDPGLGLRLIYFSYDVKMKEKGDIPEGYSVSREKKERFSLILESASTNQTSMYLCASSLGLTPSFYEQYFGPGTRLTVT.

This clone was picked up many times. The CDR3 DNA sequence: TGTGCCAGCAGCGCGACACCCAACACTGAAGCTTTCTTT. This gives the protein CASSATPNTEAFF. The V gene is TRBV7-9, the J gene TRBJ1-1; D remains ambiguous. Trimming cost V 5 bases and J 2 bases, with 9 bases left between them. Germline CDR1 reads SEHNR; CDR2 reads FQNEAQ (reference sequence). The CDR3 sequence is 13 residues long.

Of note for this clone: One junction end disagrees with the germline gene, perhaps due to a read error. The V and J genes are TRBV4-1 and TRBJ2-5, with 7 positions matching TRBD1. The CDR3 spans 16 residues. CDR1 and CDR2 (germline): MGHRA, YSYEKL. The DNA for the CDR3 is TGCGCCAGCGGCCAGGCTCGGACAGGTACGGGGGAGACCCAGTACTTC. Protein: CASGQARTGTGETQYF.

This chain connects TRBV28 to TRBJ2-2, with D hard to call. Trimming took 2 bases from V and 1 from J, leaving 5 bases between them. This CDR3 comprises 14 residues. In germline, CDR1 is MDHEN, CDR2 SYDVKM. The CDR3 DNA is TGTGCCAGCAGTTTAACGGGGAACACCGGGGAGCTGTTTTTT. It is translated as CASSLTGNTGELFF. The full variable domain, with the rest looked up from reference TRBV28 and TRBJ2-2, is DVKVTQSSRYLVKRTGEKVFLECVQDMDHENMFWYRQDPGLGLRLIYFSYDVKMKEKGDIPEGYSVSREKKERFSLILESASTNQTSMYLCASSLTGNTGELFFGEGSRLTVL.

This clone was counted at least ten times. This chain connects TRBV11-2 to TRBJ2-3; D is tentatively TRBD1 or TRBD2 (5 bases each). Germline CDR1 is SGHAT and CDR2 is FQNNGV. Trimming cost V 1 base and J 5 bases, with 13 bases left between them. This CDR3 comprises 15 residues. CDR3 nucleotides: TGTGCCAGCAGCTTAGGACTGGGGGAGCGAGATACGCAGTATTTT. This translates into CASSLGLGERDTQYF.

In its sample, this clone was seen many times. Within the sample, other DNA sequences also encode this same CDR3. V usage is TRBV12-3 or TRBV12-4 and J usage is TRBJ2-3, with TRBD2 as a possible D gene (6 bases). The V end lost 3 bases, the J end lost 0 bases, and 34 bases lay between the germline ends. There are 23 residues in the CDR3. As DNA, the CDR3 is TGTGCCAGCAGTTTCCTTGGGGTAGCTCAGGACCGGGACTCAGCAACTAGCACAGATACGCAGTATTTT. This gives the protein CASSFLGVAQDRDSATSTDTQYF.

This clone was recorded at least ten times. This chain connects TRBV28 to TRBJ2-3; D unresolved. Between the trimmed V and J ends, which lost 4 bases and 0 bases, there was a span of 20 bases. Germline V gene sequence: CDR1 MDHEN, CDR2 SYDVKM. The CDR3 loop spans 18 amino acids. The CDR3 here is CASSSHKGIKSSTDTQYF. The CDR3, as DNA: TGTGCCAGCAGTTCTCACAAGGGAATAAAATCTAGCACAGATACGCAGTATTTT.

This clone was counted only a few times. An end of the junction does not agree with germline; a read error may underlie this. In nucleotides, the CDR3 is TGTGCCAGCACTTTATCACGGTCCGGGGGTGTCTACACCTTC. Translation: CASTLSRSGGVYTF. The chain joins TRBV27 to TRBJ1-2; D perhaps matches TRBD1 (5 bases). The CDR3 is 14 residues long. The germline V gene encodes CDR1 MNHEY and CDR2 SMNVEV (reference sequence).

Only a few counts were recorded for this clone. V gene TRBV20-1 combines with J gene TRBJ2-1; D may be TRBD2 (5 bases). CDR1 DFQATT and CDR2 SNEGSKA come from the germline V gene (reference sequence). The CDR3 sequence is 14 residues long. Trimming shortened V by 6 bases and J by 0 bases, and 12 bases separated the two germline ends. The CDR3 DNA follows: TGCAGTGCGCGAGGGTCTGTCTCCTACAATGAGCAGTTCTTC. It codes for CSARGSVSYNEQFF.

Notes on this clone: A single base separates this from a much larger clone, so it may be a read error. V gene TRBV18 combines with J gene TRBJ2-2; TRBD2 is a possible D gene (5 bases). Trimming took off 4 bases at V and 4 bases at J, with 19 bases between the two ends. CDR1 is KGHSH, CDR2 LQKENI, per germline. The CDR3 length is 17 residues. The CDR3 DNA follows: TGTGCCAGCTCACAACCGGCGAAGGGAGTAGGCACCGGGGAGCTGTTTTTT. Translation gives CASSQPAKGVGTGELFF.

This clone was seen a few times. The germline gene is not matched at one end of the junction; a read error may be the cause. The V gene is TRBV28, the J gene TRBJ1-6; possibly TRBD1 for D (5 bases). CDR3 length equals 14 residues. Germline CDR1 reads MDHEN; CDR2 reads SYDVKM. CDR3 coding DNA: TGTGCCAGCGGTTTCTACAGGAATAATTCACCCCTCCGCTTT. As protein: CASGFYRNNSPLRF.

The table lists this clone with many counts. V and J are TRBV13 and TRBJ2-3, with D maybe TRBD2 (5 bases). Germline loops: CDR1 PRHDT, CDR2 FYEKMQ (reference sequence). V was pared by 5 bases and J by 4 bases, with 19 bases between. There are 16 residues in the CDR3. In DNA, the CDR3 is TGTGCCAGCAGCCTTAGGATAGCGAGATCGTCAGATACGCAGTATTTT. The encoded protein is CASSLRIARSSDTQYF.

This clone has ten or more counts. The rearrangement links TRBV10-3 to TRBJ1-6, with 10 bases lining up with TRBD1. From germline, CDR1 is ENHRY and CDR2 SYGVKD. This CDR3 region has 13 residues. The V and J ends lost 7 bases and 8 bases, in that order; junction bases with no gene match: 2. The CDR3 nucleotides are TGTGCCATCAAGGGGACAGGGGATTCACCCCTCCACTTT. Its translation is CAIKGTGDSPLHF.

This clone was detected ten times or more. The chain carries TRBV24-1 and TRBJ1-1; D not certain. The V and J ends lost 1 base and 3 bases respectively, with 5 bases between them. CDR3 length equals 13 residues. The germline V gene encodes CDR1 KGHDR and CDR2 SFDVKD. CDR3 sequence reads: CATSDFGYTEAFF. Here the CDR3 DNA reads TGTGCCACCAGTGATTTTGGGTACACTGAAGCTTTCTTT.

This clone was observed at least ten times. This chain joins TRBV5-1 and TRBJ2-1, with 11 positions matching TRBD2. CDR3 size: 17 residues. Germline CDR1 is SGHRS and CDR2 is YFSETQ. The ends lost 3 bases at V and 7 bases at J; junction bases unmatched: 12. CDR3 in amino acids: CASSWPGASGRRNEQFF. CDR3 nucleotide sequence: TGCGCCAGCAGCTGGCCCGGGGCTAGCGGGAGGCGGAATGAGCAGTTCTTC.

This clone was counted at least ten times. V gene TRBV5-1 combines with J gene TRBJ1-1; 8 positions agree with TRBD1. This CDR3 is built from 14 residues. Trimming cost V 4 bases and J 3 bases; bases outside gene matches: 5. Germline V gene sequence: CDR1 SGHRS, CDR2 YFSETQ. DNA for the CDR3: TGCGCCAGCAGCACAGGGGGTCGGTACACTGAAGCTTTCTTT. Amino acid sequence: CASSTGGRYTEAFF.